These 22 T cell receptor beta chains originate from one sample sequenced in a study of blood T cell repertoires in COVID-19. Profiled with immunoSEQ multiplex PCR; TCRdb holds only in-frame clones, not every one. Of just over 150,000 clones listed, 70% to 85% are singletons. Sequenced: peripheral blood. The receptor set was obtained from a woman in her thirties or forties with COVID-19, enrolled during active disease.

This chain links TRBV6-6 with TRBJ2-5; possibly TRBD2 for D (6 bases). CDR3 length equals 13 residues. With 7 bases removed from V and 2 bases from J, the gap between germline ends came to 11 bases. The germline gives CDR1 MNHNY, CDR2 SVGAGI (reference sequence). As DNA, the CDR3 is TGTGCCAGCAATAACGGGGGACAAGAGACCCAGTACTTC. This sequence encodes CASNNGGQETQYF.

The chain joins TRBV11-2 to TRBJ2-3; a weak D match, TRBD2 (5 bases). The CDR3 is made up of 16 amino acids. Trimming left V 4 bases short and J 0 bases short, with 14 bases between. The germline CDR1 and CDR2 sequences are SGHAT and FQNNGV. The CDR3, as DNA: TGTGCCAGCAGCTCAATGCTAGGCGGGAGCACAGATACGCAGTATTTT. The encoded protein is CASSSMLGGSTDTQYF.

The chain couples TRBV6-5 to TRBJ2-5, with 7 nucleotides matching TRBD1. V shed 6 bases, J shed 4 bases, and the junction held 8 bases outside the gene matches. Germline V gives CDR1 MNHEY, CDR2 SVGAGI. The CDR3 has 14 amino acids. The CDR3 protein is CASRAGTETETQYF. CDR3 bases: TGTGCCAGCAGGGCCGGGACAGAAACAGAGACCCAGTACTTC.

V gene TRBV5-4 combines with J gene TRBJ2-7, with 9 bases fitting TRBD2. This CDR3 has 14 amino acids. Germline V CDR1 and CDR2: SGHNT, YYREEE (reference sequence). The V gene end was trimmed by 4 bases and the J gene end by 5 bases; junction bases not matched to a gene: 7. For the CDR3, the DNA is TGTGCCAGCAGCGGGGGACTAGCTATCAACGAGCAGTACTTC. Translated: CASSGGLAINEQYF.

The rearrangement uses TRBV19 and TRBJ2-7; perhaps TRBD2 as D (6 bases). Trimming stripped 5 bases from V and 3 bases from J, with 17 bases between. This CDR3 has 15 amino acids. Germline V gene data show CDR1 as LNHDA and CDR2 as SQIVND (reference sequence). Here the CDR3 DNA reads TGTGCCAGTAGTGCCCACCGGGACTTATACTACGAGCAGTACTTC. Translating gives CASSAHRDLYYEQYF.

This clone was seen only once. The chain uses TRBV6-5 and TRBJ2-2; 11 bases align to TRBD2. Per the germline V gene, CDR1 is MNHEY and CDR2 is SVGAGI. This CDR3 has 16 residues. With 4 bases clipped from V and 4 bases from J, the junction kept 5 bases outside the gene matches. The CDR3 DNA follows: TGTGCCAGCAGTTTTCTAGCGGGGGGCCTCACCGGGGAGCTGTTTTTT. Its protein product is CASSFLAGGLTGELFF.

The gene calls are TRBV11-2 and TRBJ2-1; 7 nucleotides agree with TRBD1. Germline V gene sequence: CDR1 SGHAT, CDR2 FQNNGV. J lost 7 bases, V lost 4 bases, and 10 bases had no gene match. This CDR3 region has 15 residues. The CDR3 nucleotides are TGTGCCAGCAGCTCCCGACAGGGAGTAGGGAATGAGCAGTTCTTC. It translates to CASSSRQGVGNEQFF.

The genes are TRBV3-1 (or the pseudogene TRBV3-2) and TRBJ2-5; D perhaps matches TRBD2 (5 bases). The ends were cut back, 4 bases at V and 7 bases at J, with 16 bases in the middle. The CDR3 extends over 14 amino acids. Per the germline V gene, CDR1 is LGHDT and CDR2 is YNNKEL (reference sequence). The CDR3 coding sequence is TGTGCCAGCAGCCCCATAACGGTGGCGGGGACCCAGTACTTC. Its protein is CASSPITVAGTQYF.

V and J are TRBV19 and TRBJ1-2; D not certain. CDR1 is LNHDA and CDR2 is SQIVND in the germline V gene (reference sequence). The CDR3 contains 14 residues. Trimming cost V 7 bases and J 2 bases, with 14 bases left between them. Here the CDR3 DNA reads TGTGCCAGTAACGCGGTAGATAGGAACTATGGCTACACCTTC. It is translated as CASNAVDRNYGYTF.

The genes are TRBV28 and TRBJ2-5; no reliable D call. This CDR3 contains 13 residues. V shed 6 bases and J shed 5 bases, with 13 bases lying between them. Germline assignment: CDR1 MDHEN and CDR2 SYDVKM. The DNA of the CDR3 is TGTGCCAGCAGATCGATATCACTGGAGACCCAGTACTTC. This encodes CASRSISLETQYF.

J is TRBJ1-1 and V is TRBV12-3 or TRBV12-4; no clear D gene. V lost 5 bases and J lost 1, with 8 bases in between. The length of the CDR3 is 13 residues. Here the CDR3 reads CASSRAQNTEAFF. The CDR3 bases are TGTGCCAGCAGTCGAGCCCAGAACACTGAAGCTTTCTTT.

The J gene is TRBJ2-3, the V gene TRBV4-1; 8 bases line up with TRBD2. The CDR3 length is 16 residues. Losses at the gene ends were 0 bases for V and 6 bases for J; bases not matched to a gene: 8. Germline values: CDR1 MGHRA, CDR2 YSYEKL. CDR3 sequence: CASSQDFTGGLDTQYF. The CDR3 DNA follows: TGCGCCAGCAGCCAAGATTTCACGGGAGGGTTGGATACGCAGTATTTT.

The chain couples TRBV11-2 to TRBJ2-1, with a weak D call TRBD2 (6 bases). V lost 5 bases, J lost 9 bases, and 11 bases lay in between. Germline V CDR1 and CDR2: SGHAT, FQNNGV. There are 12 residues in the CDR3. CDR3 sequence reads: CASSRDGSEQFF. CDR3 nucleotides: TGTGCCAGCAGCCGCGACGGGAGTGAGCAGTTCTTC.

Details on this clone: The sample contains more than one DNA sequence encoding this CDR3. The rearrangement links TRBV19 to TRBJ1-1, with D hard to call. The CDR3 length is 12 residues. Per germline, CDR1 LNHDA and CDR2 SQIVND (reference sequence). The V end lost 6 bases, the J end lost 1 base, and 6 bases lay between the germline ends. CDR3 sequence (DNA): TGTGCCAGTAGAACTGGGAACACTGAAGCTTTCTTT. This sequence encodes CASRTGNTEAFF.

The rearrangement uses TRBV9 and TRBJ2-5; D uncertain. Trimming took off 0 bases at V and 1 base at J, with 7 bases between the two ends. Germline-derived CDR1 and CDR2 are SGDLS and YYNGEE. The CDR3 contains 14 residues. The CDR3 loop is CASSVAGPQETQYF. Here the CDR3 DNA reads TGTGCCAGCAGCGTAGCGGGTCCCCAAGAGACCCAGTACTTC.

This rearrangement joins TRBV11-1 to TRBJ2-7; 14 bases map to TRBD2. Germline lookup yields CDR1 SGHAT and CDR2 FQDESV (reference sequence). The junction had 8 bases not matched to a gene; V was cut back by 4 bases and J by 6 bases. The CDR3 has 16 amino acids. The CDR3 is CASSSVGTSGRSEQYF. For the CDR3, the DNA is TGTGCCAGCAGCTCCGTTGGGACTAGCGGGAGAAGCGAGCAGTACTTC.

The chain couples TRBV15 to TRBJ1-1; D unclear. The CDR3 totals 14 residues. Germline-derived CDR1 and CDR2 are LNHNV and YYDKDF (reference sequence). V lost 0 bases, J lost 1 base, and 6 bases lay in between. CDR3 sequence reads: CATSRDYGNTEAFF. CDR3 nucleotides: TGTGCCACCAGCAGAGATTACGGGAACACTGAAGCTTTCTTT.

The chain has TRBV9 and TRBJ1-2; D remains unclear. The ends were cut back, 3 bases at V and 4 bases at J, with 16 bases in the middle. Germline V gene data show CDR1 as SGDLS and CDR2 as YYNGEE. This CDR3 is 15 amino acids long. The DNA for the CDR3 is TGTGCCAGCAGCGGATACAGCAAAACGACCTATGGCTACACCTTC. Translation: CASSGYSKTTYGYTF.

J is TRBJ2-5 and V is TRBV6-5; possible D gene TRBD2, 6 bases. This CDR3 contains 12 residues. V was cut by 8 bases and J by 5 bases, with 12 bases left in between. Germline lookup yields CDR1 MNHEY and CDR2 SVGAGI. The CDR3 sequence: CASGGVDETQYF. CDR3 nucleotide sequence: TGTGCCAGCGGAGGGGTTGACGAGACCCAGTACTTC.

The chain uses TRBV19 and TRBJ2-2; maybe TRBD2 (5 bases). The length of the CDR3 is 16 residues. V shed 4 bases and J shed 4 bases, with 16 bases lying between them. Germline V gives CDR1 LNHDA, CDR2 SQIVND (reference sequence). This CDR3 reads CASSKETGRGTGELFF. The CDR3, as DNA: TGTGCCAGTAGTAAGGAGACGGGCCGGGGCACCGGGGAGCTGTTTTTT.

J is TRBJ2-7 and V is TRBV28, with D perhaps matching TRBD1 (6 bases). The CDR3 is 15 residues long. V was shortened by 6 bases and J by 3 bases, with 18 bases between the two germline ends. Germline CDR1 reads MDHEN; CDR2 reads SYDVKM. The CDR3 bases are TGTGCCAGCAGAACGAACAGGGAAAACGGCTACGAGCAGTACTTC. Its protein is CASRTNRENGYEQYF.

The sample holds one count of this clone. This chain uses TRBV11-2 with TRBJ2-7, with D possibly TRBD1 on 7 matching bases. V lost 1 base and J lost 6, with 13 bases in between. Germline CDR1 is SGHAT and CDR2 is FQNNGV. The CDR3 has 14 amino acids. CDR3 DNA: TGTGCCAGCAGCTTAGTAGGGGGCGGGACCGAGCAGTACTTC. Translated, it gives CASSLVGGGTEQYF.